This T cell receptor (beta chain) was documented in a study of blood T cell repertoires in COVID-19. Study-level background: PBMCs, B-cell-depleted T cells, or T cells were the source of the cDNA or gDNA that made up the material.

This CDR3 contains 14 residues. Unmatched junction bases numbered 7, after V lost 6 bases and J lost 0 bases. The germline V gene encodes CDR1 SQVTM and CDR2 ANQGSEA. In the original analysis: The assay estimated nucleated cells by amplifying reference gene primers. The protocol was immunoSEQ multiplex PCR, while the TCRdb copy is restricted to in-frame clones and leaves out a portion. V and J calls and clone size are given by that table; D and trimming were obtained from the DNA. Among about 97,000 clones listed, approximately 90% were seen once. Sequences were obtained from peripheral blood. This receptor was taken from a human donor in a cohort sampled during active COVID-19. The chain is built from TRBV29-1 and TRBJ1-1; 7 bases are shared with TRBD1. For the CDR3, the DNA is TGCAGCGTGTGGACAGGTACGGTGAACACTGAAGCTTTCTTT. Translating it yields CSVWTGTVNTEAFF.